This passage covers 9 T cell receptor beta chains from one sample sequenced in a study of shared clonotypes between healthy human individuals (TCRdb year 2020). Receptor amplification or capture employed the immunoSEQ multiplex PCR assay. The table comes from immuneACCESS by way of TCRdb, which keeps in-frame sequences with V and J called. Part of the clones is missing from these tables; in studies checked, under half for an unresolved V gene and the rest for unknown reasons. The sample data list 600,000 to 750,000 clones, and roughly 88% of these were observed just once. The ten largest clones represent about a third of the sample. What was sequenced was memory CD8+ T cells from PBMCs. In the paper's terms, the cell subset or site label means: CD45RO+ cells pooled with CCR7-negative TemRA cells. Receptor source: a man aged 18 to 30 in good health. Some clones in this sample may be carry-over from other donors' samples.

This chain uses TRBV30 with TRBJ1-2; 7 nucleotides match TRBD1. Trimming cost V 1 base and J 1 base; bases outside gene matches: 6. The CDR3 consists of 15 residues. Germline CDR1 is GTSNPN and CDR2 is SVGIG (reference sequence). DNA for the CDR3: TGTGCCTGGAGTGCAGGGACAGAGAGTAACTATGGCTACACCTTC. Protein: CAWSAGTESNYGYTF.

The chain's CDR3 is CASSDPGAGEQYF. The DNA of the CDR3 is TGTGCCAGCAGTGACCCGGGGGCGGGGGAGCAGTACTTC. The chain is built from TRBV28 and TRBJ2-7; D is tentatively TRBD1 or TRBD2 (6 bases each). The germline gives CDR1 MDHEN, CDR2 SYDVKM. V was trimmed by 5 bases and J by 7 bases, leaving 15 bases between them. The CDR3 covers 13 residues.

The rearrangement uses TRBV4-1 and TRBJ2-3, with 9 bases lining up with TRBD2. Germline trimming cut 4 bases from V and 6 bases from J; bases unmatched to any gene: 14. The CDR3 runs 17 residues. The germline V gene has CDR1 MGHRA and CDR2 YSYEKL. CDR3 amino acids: CASSPPRLAGLGDTQYF. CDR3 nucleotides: TGCGCCAGCAGCCCCCCCCGCCTAGCGGGGCTCGGGGATACGCAGTATTTT.

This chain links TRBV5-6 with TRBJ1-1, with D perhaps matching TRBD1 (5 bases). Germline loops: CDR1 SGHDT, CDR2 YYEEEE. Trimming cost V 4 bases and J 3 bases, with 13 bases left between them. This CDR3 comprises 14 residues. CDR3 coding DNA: TGTGCCAGCAGCGTAGGGGCCAGGCACACTGAAGCTTTCTTT. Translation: CASSVGARHTEAFF.

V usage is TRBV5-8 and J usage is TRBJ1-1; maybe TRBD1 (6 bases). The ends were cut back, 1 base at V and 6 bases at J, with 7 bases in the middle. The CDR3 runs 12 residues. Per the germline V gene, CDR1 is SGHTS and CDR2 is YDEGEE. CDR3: CASSLQGPEAFF. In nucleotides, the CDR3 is TGTGCCAGCAGCTTGCAGGGGCCTGAAGCTTTCTTT.

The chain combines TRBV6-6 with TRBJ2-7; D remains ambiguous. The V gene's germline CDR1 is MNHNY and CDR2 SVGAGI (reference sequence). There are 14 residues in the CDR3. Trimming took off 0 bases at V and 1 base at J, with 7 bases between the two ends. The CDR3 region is CASSYSSGSYEQYF. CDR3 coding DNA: TGTGCCAGCAGTTACTCGTCTGGGTCCTACGAGCAGTACTTC.

CDR3 loop: CASRRPEGYTF. CDR3 DNA sequence: TGTGCCAGCAGGCGGCCTGAGGGCTACACCTTC. The V gene is TRBV28, the J gene TRBJ1-2; the D is unclear. The CDR3 loop spans 11 amino acids. Germline lookup yields CDR1 MDHEN and CDR2 SYDVKM. V lost 6 bases, J lost 8 bases, and 10 bases lay in between.

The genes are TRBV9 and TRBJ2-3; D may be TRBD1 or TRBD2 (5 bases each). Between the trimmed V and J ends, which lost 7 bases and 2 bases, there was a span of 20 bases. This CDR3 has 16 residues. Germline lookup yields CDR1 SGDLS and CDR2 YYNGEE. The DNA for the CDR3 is TGTGCCAGCGACTTGAGTCCGGGACCGTCCACAGATACGCAGTATTTT. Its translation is CASDLSPGPSTDTQYF.

CDR3 in amino acids: CASSSHHAGTGNLWAFF. The DNA for the CDR3 is TGTGCCAGCAGCTCGCACCATGCTGGGACAGGCAATTTGTGGGCTTTCTTT. This sequence joins TRBV11-2 and TRBJ1-1, with 8 bases identical to TRBD1. This CDR3 has 17 amino acids. The V and J ends lost 4 bases and 11 bases, in that order; junction bases with no gene match: 21. Germline CDR1 is SGHAT and CDR2 is FQNNGV.